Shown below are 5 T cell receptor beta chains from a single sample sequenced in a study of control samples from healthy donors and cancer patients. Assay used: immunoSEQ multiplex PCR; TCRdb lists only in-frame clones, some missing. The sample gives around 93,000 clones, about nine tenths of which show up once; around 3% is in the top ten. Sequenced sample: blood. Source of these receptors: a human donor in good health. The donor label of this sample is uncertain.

The CDR3, as DNA: TGTGCCACGGGGGGCAATCAGCCCCAGCATTTT. Its protein is CATGGNQPQHF. V and J are TRBV27 and TRBJ1-5; tentatively, D is TRBD1 (5 bases). V gave up 10 bases and J gave up 2 bases, with 6 bases separating them. The CDR3 consists of 11 residues. Germline V gene sequence: CDR1 MNHEY, CDR2 SMNVEV (reference sequence).

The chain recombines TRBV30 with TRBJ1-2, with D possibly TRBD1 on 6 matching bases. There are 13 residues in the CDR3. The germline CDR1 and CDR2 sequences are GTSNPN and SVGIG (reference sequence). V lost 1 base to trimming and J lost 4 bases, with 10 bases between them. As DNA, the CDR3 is TGTGCCTGGAGTGCACAGGGACCCTATGGCTACACCTTC. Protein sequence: CAWSAQGPYGYTF.

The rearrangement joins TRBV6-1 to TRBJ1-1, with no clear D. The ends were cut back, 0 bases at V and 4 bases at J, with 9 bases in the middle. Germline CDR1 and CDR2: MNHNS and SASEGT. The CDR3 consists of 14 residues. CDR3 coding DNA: TGTGCCAGCAGTGAAGCGCGATGGGGCACTGAAGCTTTCTTT. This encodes CASSEARWGTEAFF.

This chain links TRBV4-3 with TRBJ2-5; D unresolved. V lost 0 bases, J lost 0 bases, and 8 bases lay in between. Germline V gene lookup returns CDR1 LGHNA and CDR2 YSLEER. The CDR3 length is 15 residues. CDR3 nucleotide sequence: TGCGCCAGCAGCCAAGATAGCCGGAACCAAGAGACCCAGTACTTC. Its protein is CASSQDSRNQETQYF.

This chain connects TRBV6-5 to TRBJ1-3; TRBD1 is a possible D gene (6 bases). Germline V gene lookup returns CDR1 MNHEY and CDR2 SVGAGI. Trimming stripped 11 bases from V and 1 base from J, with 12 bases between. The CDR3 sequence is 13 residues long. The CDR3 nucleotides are TGTGCCTCAAGGGGGGGATCTGGAAACACCATATATTTT. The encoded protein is CASRGGSGNTIYF.